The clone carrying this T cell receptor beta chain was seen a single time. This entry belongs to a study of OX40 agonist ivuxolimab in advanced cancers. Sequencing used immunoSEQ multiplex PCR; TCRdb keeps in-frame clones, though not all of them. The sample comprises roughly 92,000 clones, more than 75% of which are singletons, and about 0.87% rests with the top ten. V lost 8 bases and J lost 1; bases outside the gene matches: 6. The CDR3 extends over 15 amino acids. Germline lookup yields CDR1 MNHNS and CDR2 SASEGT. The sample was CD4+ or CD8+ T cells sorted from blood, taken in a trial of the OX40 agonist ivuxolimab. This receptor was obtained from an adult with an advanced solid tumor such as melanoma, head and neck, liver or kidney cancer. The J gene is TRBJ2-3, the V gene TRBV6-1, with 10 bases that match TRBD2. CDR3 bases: TGTGCCAGCTCGAGCGGGAGGGCCCGCACAGATACGCAGTATTTT. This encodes CASSSGRARTDTQYF.